Listed below are T cell receptor beta chains from one sample, sequenced in a study of PD-1 blockade in classical Hodgkin lymphoma. The repertoire was sequenced with immunoSEQ multiplex PCR; TCRdb's copy has only in-frame clones and lacks some. The table records around 70,000 clones, 70% to 75% of them present only once. The source material was peripheral blood mononuclear cells (PBMCs), sampled before the second cycle of nivolumab. The source of these receptors is a human donor with classical Hodgkin lymphoma. Both conserved end residues are part of each CDR3. Each record gives: J gene, D gene, V gene, clone size, CDR3 DNA, CDR3 protein. The D gene is left open where the match is weak. A clone size is listed for some rows: how often the clone was seen (once, few, many), or a class if it is expanded.

J gene: TRBJ2-7; D gene: .; V gene: TRBV5-5; clone size: .; CDR3 DNA: TGTGCCAGCAGCTTCGACATGGGGCCCTACGAGCAGTACTTC; CDR3 protein: CASSFDMGPYEQYF
J gene: TRBJ2-1; D gene: .; V gene: TRBV9; clone size: .; CDR3 DNA: TGTGCCAGCAGCGTGGATCCCAACGGGGTTGAGCAGTTCTTC; CDR3 protein: CASSVDPNGVEQFF
J gene: TRBJ1-2; D gene: TRBD1; V gene: TRBV6-5; clone size: .; CDR3 DNA: TGTGCCAGCAGTACAGGGGGGAACTATGGCTACACCTTC; CDR3 protein: CASSTGGNYGYTF
J gene: TRBJ2-5; D gene: .; V gene: TRBV5-1; clone size: .; CDR3 DNA: TGCGCCAGCAGCTCGGCGGGTATCCAAGAGACCCAGTACTTC; CDR3 protein: CASSSAGIQETQYF
J gene: TRBJ2-1; D gene: TRBD2; V gene: TRBV2; clone size: .; CDR3 DNA: TGTGCCAGCAGCAGCCTAGCGGGGGGTTACGTTGAGCAGTTCTTC; CDR3 protein: CASSSLAGGYVEQFF
J gene: TRBJ1-1; D gene: .; V gene: TRBV30; clone size: .; CDR3 DNA: TGTGCCTGGAGTGCACGCGCGGCTGAAGCTTTCTTT; CDR3 protein: CAWSARAAEAFF
J gene: TRBJ2-7; D gene: .; V gene: TRBV6-5; clone size: .; CDR3 DNA: TGTGCCAGCAGTTACGGGGCAGCTTGGGAGCAGTACTTC; CDR3 protein: CASSYGAAWEQYF
J gene: TRBJ2-2; D gene: .; V gene: TRBV7-6; clone size: few; CDR3 DNA: TGTGCCAGCAGCTCTTGGACGGACGTGCGAACTACCGGGGAGCTGTTTTTT; CDR3 protein: CASSSWTDVRTTGELFF
J gene: TRBJ1-6; D gene: .; V gene: TRBV6-1; clone size: .; CDR3 DNA: TGTGCCAGCAGTGAAGGGAGGCAGAATAATTCACCCCTCCACTTT; CDR3 protein: CASSEGRQNNSPLHF
J gene: TRBJ2-7; D gene: .; V gene: TRBV5-4; clone size: .; CDR3 DNA: TGTGCCAGCAGCTTGGACAGGGTCTACGAGCAGTACTTC; CDR3 protein: CASSLDRVYEQYF
J gene: TRBJ2-7; D gene: TRBD2; V gene: TRBV6-6; clone size: .; CDR3 DNA: TGTGCCAGCAGTCCGGGGGGGGGTAACTACGAGCAGTACTTC; CDR3 protein: CASSPGGGNYEQYF
J gene: TRBJ1-1; D gene: .; V gene: TRBV21-1; clone size: .; CDR3 DNA: TGTGCCAGCATCCGTGGACAGCCGAACACTGAAGCTTTCTTT; CDR3 protein: CASIRGQPNTEAFF
J gene: TRBJ1-1; D gene: TRBD1; V gene: TRBV18; clone size: few; CDR3 DNA: TGTGCCACCCTCAGGGGGCTCAACGGAATGAACACTGAAGCTTTCTTT; CDR3 protein: CATLRGLNGMNTEAFF
J gene: TRBJ1-2; D gene: .; V gene: TRBV5-6; clone size: .; CDR3 DNA: TGTGCCAGCAGCTCCTACGGGGTGTTATATGGCTACACCTTC; CDR3 protein: CASSSYGVLYGYTF
J gene: TRBJ1-5; D gene: TRBD1; V gene: TRBV19; clone size: .; CDR3 DNA: TGTGCCAGTAGTATTACAGGGGATAATCAGCCCCAGCATTTT; CDR3 protein: CASSITGDNQPQHF